This T cell receptor (beta chain) came from a study of blood T cell repertoires in COVID-19. Study-wide background: Whether acute or convalescent, the COVID-19 samples came from the United States, Italy and Spain.

The data were produced by immunoSEQ multiplex PCR, yet TCRdb's version contains in-frame clones alone and is incomplete. The table shows some 90,000 clones, with nearly 90% occurring only once. V lost 6 bases and J lost 1; bases outside the gene matches: 6. This CDR3 has 14 amino acids. Germline values: CDR1 MNHEY, CDR2 SVGAGI. The clonotype was recovered from a woman aged 80 or over with active or convalescent COVID-19. The sequenced material came from peripheral blood. The V and J genes are TRBV6-5 and TRBJ2-7; 7 bases map to TRBD1. CDR3 region: CASRRDRDSYEQYF. In DNA form, the CDR3 reads TGTGCCAGCAGACGAGACAGGGATTCCTACGAGCAGTACTTC.